This is a list of T cell receptor beta chains from one sample in a study of memory CD4+ T cells and cytomegalovirus serostatus. Produced via immunoSEQ multiplex PCR; TCRdb's table is partial and in-frame only. Here the sample spans 30,000 to 40,000 clones, 70% to 85% being singletons. The sequencing input was memory CD4+ T cells from blood. These receptors all come from an adult in good health and CMV-seropositive. CDR3s include the opening cysteine and the closing phenylalanine or tryptophan. Each record gives: J gene, V gene, clone size, D gene, CDR3 DNA, CDR3 protein. The D gene is left open where the match is weak. Clone size is stated in some rows and not others, as once, few, many or a class when expanded.

J gene: TRBJ1-2
V gene: TRBV7-8
clone size: NA
D gene: TRBD1
CDR3 DNA: TGTGCCAGCAGCTTGCTCGGACAGGGGGCGCCTGCCTATGGCTACACCTTC
CDR3 protein: CASSLLGQGAPAYGYTF

J gene: TRBJ1-1
V gene: TRBV19
clone size: NA
D gene: NA
CDR3 DNA: TGTGCCAGTAGTATAGGGACAGTTCCGAGAGCTTTCTTT
CDR3 protein: CASSIGTVPRAFF

J gene: TRBJ2-2
V gene: TRBV4-1
clone size: NA
D gene: NA
CDR3 DNA: TGCGCCAGCAGCCAGCCGGGACACGACACCGGGGAGCTGTTTTTT
CDR3 protein: CASSQPGHDTGELFF

J gene: TRBJ1-1
V gene: TRBV6-6
clone size: few
D gene: TRBD1
CDR3 DNA: TGTGCCAGCACGGACAGGGCGAACACTGAAGCTTTCTTT
CDR3 protein: CASTDRANTEAFF

J gene: TRBJ1-2
V gene: TRBV7-2
clone size: NA
D gene: TRBD1
CDR3 DNA: TGTGCCAGCAGCCACAGGGGCGGGGGCTACACCTTC
CDR3 protein: CASSHRGGGYTF

J gene: TRBJ2-5
V gene: TRBV7-2
clone size: NA
D gene: TRBD1
CDR3 DNA: TGTGCCAGCAGCGTACAACAGGGGACGGGGGAGACCCAGTACTTC
CDR3 protein: CASSVQQGTGETQYF

J gene: TRBJ2-7
V gene: TRBV14
clone size: once
D gene: NA
CDR3 DNA: TGTGCCAGCAGCCAAACAAGCGTTATGTTCGGACGACGGATATACTTC
CDR3 protein: CASSQTSVMFGRRIYF

J gene: TRBJ2-1
V gene: TRBV18
clone size: NA
D gene: NA
CDR3 DNA: TGTGCCAGCTCACCAGATACCGGAGGGGAGCAGTTCTTC
CDR3 protein: CASSPDTGGEQFF

J gene: TRBJ2-4
V gene: TRBV19
clone size: few
D gene: NA
CDR3 DNA: TGTGCCAGTAGTATAGGCAGGGGGGAGAAAAACATTCAGTACTTC
CDR3 protein: CASSIGRGEKNIQYF

J gene: TRBJ1-5
V gene: TRBV5-6
clone size: NA
D gene: TRBD1
CDR3 DNA: TGTGCCAGCAGCTTGGCCGGGACAGGTTCAAATCAGCCCCAGCATTTT
CDR3 protein: CASSLAGTGSNQPQHF

J gene: TRBJ2-3
V gene: TRBV4-1
clone size: NA
D gene: TRBD2
CDR3 DNA: TGCGCCAGCAGCCAGCCGGGACTAGCTATAGATACGCAGTATTTT
CDR3 protein: CASSQPGLAIDTQYF

J gene: TRBJ2-7
V gene: TRBV19
clone size: NA
D gene: NA
CDR3 DNA: TGTGCCAGTAGTCCTCATACAGGGAGCTCCTACGAGCAGTACTTC
CDR3 protein: CASSPHTGSSYEQYF

J gene: TRBJ2-1
V gene: TRBV2
clone size: NA
D gene: TRBD1
CDR3 DNA: TGTGCCAGCAGTGAGACAGGGGGCTACAATGAGCAGTTCTTC
CDR3 protein: CASSETGGYNEQFF

J gene: TRBJ2-5
V gene: TRBV7-2
clone size: NA
D gene: NA
CDR3 DNA: TGTGCCAGCAGCTTACGACCGGGGGAGACCCAGTACTTC
CDR3 protein: CASSLRPGETQYF

J gene: TRBJ2-1
V gene: TRBV7-9
clone size: NA
D gene: TRBD2
CDR3 DNA: TGTGCCAGCAGCCCCCGTCCGGGACTAGCGGCGGATGAGCAGTTCTTC
CDR3 protein: CASSPRPGLAADEQFF

J gene: TRBJ1-1
V gene: TRBV7-2
clone size: NA
D gene: NA
CDR3 DNA: TGTGCCAGCAGCTTTACAGGGACCCTCACTGAAGCTTTCTTT
CDR3 protein: CASSFTGTLTEAFF

J gene: TRBJ2-5
V gene: TRBV5-1
clone size: NA
D gene: TRBD2
CDR3 DNA: TGCGCCAGCAGCTTGTTCGGGGGGGAAGAGACCCAGTACTTC
CDR3 protein: CASSLFGGEETQYF

J gene: TRBJ2-1
V gene: TRBV7-8
clone size: few
D gene: TRBD2
CDR3 DNA: TGTGCCAGCAGCAGGGGACTAGCGGGGGCCTACAATGAGCAGTTCTTC
CDR3 protein: CASSRGLAGAYNEQFF

J gene: TRBJ1-1
V gene: TRBV6-4
clone size: once
D gene: NA
CDR3 DNA: TGTGCCAGCAGCCCCGAGGGGGGCATAGGGACTGAAGCTTTCTTT
CDR3 protein: CASSPEGGIGTEAFF

J gene: TRBJ2-7
V gene: TRBV6-1
clone size: NA
D gene: TRBD1
CDR3 DNA: TGTGCCAGCAGCTTCTTCGGAACAGGGGTAGGCGAGCAGTACTTC
CDR3 protein: CASSFFGTGVGEQYF

J gene: TRBJ2-5
V gene: TRBV4-1
clone size: NA
D gene: TRBD1
CDR3 DNA: TGCGCCAGCAGCCAACCTGACAGGGTTGGTGAGACCCAGTACTTC
CDR3 protein: CASSQPDRVGETQYF

J gene: TRBJ1-1
V gene: TRBV13
clone size: NA
D gene: TRBD1
CDR3 DNA: TGTGCCAGCAGCTATCTTACAGGGGTCACCGACGAAGCTTTCTTT
CDR3 protein: CASSYLTGVTDEAFF

J gene: TRBJ1-2
V gene: TRBV29-1
clone size: NA
D gene: TRBD1
CDR3 DNA: TGCAGCGTTGGGACAGGGAAGGCCTATGGCTACACCTTC
CDR3 protein: CSVGTGKAYGYTF

J gene: TRBJ1-1
V gene: TRBV7-2
clone size: NA
D gene: NA
CDR3 DNA: TGTGCCAGCAGCTTAGGTGCAGGGTGGACTGAAGCTTTCTTT
CDR3 protein: CASSLGAGWTEAFF

J gene: TRBJ1-2
V gene: TRBV2
clone size: NA
D gene: NA
CDR3 DNA: TGTGCCAGCAGTGAAGTCACAGTGCAAGGCTACACCTTC
CDR3 protein: CASSEVTVQGYTF

J gene: TRBJ1-5
V gene: TRBV6-1
clone size: NA
D gene: NA
CDR3 DNA: TGTGCCAGCAGTGACTCGGTGAAGCCCCAGCATTTT
CDR3 protein: CASSDSVKPQHF

J gene: TRBJ1-1
V gene: TRBV19
clone size: few
D gene: NA
CDR3 DNA: TGTGCCAGTAATAACAGACGGGACACTGAAGCTTTCTTT
CDR3 protein: CASNNRRDTEAFF

J gene: TRBJ1-1
V gene: TRBV29-1
clone size: NA
D gene: NA
CDR3 DNA: TGCAGCGTTGAAGATGGGCACACTGAAGCTTTCTTT
CDR3 protein: CSVEDGHTEAFF

J gene: TRBJ2-2
V gene: TRBV7-9
clone size: NA
D gene: NA
CDR3 DNA: TGTGCCAGCAGCCTAGACATTCCCACCGGGGAGCTGTTTTTT
CDR3 protein: CASSLDIPTGELFF

J gene: TRBJ1-1
V gene: TRBV6-5
clone size: NA
D gene: NA
CDR3 DNA: TGTGCCAGCAGTTTCGCTCGTTACGGCACTGAAGCTTTCTTT
CDR3 protein: CASSFARYGTEAFF

J gene: TRBJ2-7
V gene: TRBV6-4
clone size: NA
D gene: TRBD2
CDR3 DNA: TGTGCCAGCAGTGCCACTAGCGGGACCGAGCAGTACTTC
CDR3 protein: CASSATSGTEQYF

J gene: TRBJ2-3
V gene: TRBV7-6
clone size: NA
D gene: NA
CDR3 DNA: TGTGCCAGCAGCTCCGGATTCACAGATACGCAGTATTTT
CDR3 protein: CASSSGFTDTQYF